This T cell receptor (beta chain) was found in a study of cytomegalovirus exposure and HLA in healthy donors (dated by TCRdb to about 2017). Study-wide context: In an earlier analysis of 450 to 750 of the donors, 276 Gb of sequence data and approximately 120 million unique TCR beta sequences from roughly 200 million T cells were reported. A later genetic analysis used genome-wide SNP genotypes for about three fifths of the 666 donors, treating that subset as a discovery cohort. To decide whether each TCR beta V gene segment behaved as functional or pseudogenic, an earlier analysis of 587 of the donors relied on high-throughput TCR beta sequencing. Using immunosequencing, the study profiled T cell repertoires from 666 subjects and related those repertoires to cytomegalovirus serostatus. The study aimed to test whether signatures of past pathogen exposure could be identified by cataloging public T cell receptors. Roughly 300 gigabases of sequencing data and 78 million or so unique TCR sequences were included in an early release covering about 600 HLA-typed donors. In the later analysis, no new phenotypic data were used to find candidate immune exposures; instead, reliance was placed on TCR beta sequences and their occurrence across donors. Among the roughly 370 genotyped donors, around 81% belonged to the genetic ancestry cluster associated with self-reported Caucasian donors. In addition to the first cohort of 650 to 750 subjects, a separate validation cohort of 130 or so different subjects was used. A later analysis re-examined previously published TCR beta repertoires from roughly 650 donors and added high-resolution HLA genotyping to investigate patterns of TCR occurrence. Because of strong linkage in the cohort, five DR-DQ haplotypes were treated as single units for association and clustering. Typing coverage varied by locus: about 629-640 donors for A, B, C, DRB1 and DQB1; 500 to 550 for DQA1; more than 600 for DPA1; fewer than 480 for DPB1. Donor age, sex, ethnicity and CMV serostatus were compiled alongside the repertoire data. High-throughput TCR immunosequencing, statistical association of individual TCRs with disease status, and machine learning were combined to predict cytomegalovirus infection status. Among about 400 genotyped donors of the cohort, an average of approximately 220,000 unique TCR beta nucleotide sequences was sequenced per donor, of which approximately 19% were non-productive. Both class I and class II loci were covered by HLA typing, at four-digit resolution. All discovery cohort repertoires had been generated using a single sequencing platform.

From its cysteine to its phenylalanine, the CDR3 spans 16 amino acids. Here the CDR3 DNA is all that survives: 48 bases in frame from base 1. Looking up the germline V gene (reference sequence) yields CDR1 SSHAT and CDR2 FNYEAQ. Overall study results and their limits: Over 15 rarely observed V segments, including chromosome 9 orphons, were excluded from the earlier analysis of approximately 600 of the donors because counts were too low. A further reported finding was that TCR beta sequences accurately predicted the HLA-A and HLA-B alleles for most subjects in the first cohort. The 87-base-pair reads could not distinguish some IMGT-functional V segments, including TRBV6-2 and TRBV6-3, so those segments were excluded. According to a later analysis, TCR association rates differed among HLA loci, with DRB1 alleles showing the most associated TCRs and HLA-C alleles showing the fewest. Correlated functional status among segregating V segments might be attributable to linkage disequilibrium, but an unknown experimental factor could not be ruled out. The authors suggested that the approach could potentially be generalized to other disease states and immunological phenotypes. In a later analysis, HLA-associated TCR beta chains showed more clonal expansion and lower generation probabilities than non-associated chains that were equally common. In both the original and validation cohorts, the classifier was reported to diagnose cytomegalovirus status with high specificity and sensitivity. In an earlier analysis of about 550 of the donors, most TCR beta V segments were observed in productive rearrangements about 90% or about 30% of the time, broadly matching IMGT annotations. The only immune exposure information available for the cohort was CMV serostatus. Presence/absence analyses assumed roughly uniform sequencing depth across donors, an assumption that may not hold. The cohort was sequenced for TCR beta chains only, and without alpha or paired-chain data the features that could be detected were limited. A later analysis reported that several top co-occurrence clusters appeared linked to parvovirus B19, influenza, CMV and Epstein-Barr virus. V-gene and J-gene trimming of TCR beta chains was associated with a missense DCLRE1C variant in a later genetic analysis, and the association was replicated in an independent cohort. A few of the identified cytomegalovirus-associated TCR beta chains were confirmed in vitro to be specific for cytomegalovirus antigens. A cluster of highly shared sequence variants was judged likely to represent a technical artifact of the sequencing pipeline. Specific HLA alleles were associated with 15,000 to 20,000 TCR beta sequences at a false discovery rate of 0.05 in a later analysis. Most TCR sequences were seen in very few donors, while some public TCRs were found in many individuals. Because some donors lacked HLA typing at each locus, the association tests relied only on the typed subset. When HLA alleles, especially DR and DQ, strongly co-occurred, attributing TCR associations to individual alleles was difficult. In a later genetic analysis, fewer N-insertions in productive TCRs were reported among donors in an Asian-associated ancestry cluster than the roughly 710-donor mean. In a later analysis, most CMV-associated TCR beta chains were found to appear HLA-restricted, with HLA associations seemingly driven largely by CMV exposure. In the study, roughly 160 TCR beta chains were listed as associated with cytomegalovirus.

Regarding this clone: Its antigen is not yet known. At one of its ends the junction is not consistent with the germline gene, which may arise from a read error.

Libraries were prepared through the immunoSEQ multiplex PCR assay. For the multiplex PCR, a mixture combining 60 forward primers for TCR Vbeta segments and 13 reverse primers for TCR Jbeta segments was used. A multiplex PCR assay on genomic DNA amplified the CDR3 region of rearranged TCR beta genes. The Illumina HiSeq System was used to sequence the amplified TCR beta libraries as 87-base-pair reads. In the paper's pipeline: A later analysis tallied roughly 80 million unique TCR beta chains across the 666 repertoires, and some 10 million of those chains were shared by two or more donors. To remove PCR and sequencing errors, raw reads were error-corrected and collapsed into unique sequences using a nearest-neighbor algorithm that merged closely related sequences. CDR3 sequences were aligned to IMGT reference sequences to assign V, D and J gene segments. For a sequence to be retained, at least a six-nucleotide match to both a V gene segment and a J gene segment was required. Rearrangements were called productive when the CDR3 lacked stop codons and stayed in frame with V and J; all others were non-productive. Following IMGT convention, CDR3 was defined as the stretch from the second conserved V-encoded cysteine up to the conserved J-encoded phenylalanine. Sequences without an unambiguous match to a single V gene segment were excluded from the earlier analysis of 450 to 650 of the donors. In an earlier analysis of almost 600 of the donors, a V segment was called functional when productive rearrangements were above 56.7%, and segregating when the standard deviation between donors exceeded 5%. A statistical classification framework was built for diagnosing cytomegalovirus status from the catalog of TCR beta chain sequences. In a later analysis, V and J genes were assigned by comparing TCR nucleotide sequences against IMGT/GENE-DB human TR gene sequences. The TCRdist pipeline was used in a later analysis to assign CDR3 sequences and most-parsimonious VDJ recombination scenarios. In a later analysis, each TCR beta chain was defined by its CDR3 amino acid sequence together with its V-gene family, and reads lacking a unique V-gene family were excluded. A later analysis removed 500 to 600 highly shared, low-generation-probability nucleotide sequences to deal with suspected cross-contamination and a sequencing artifact. In a later analysis, a clonal expansion index for each public chain was calculated from normalized within-repertoire ranks of inferred template counts. A later analysis computed generation probabilities with a VDJ recombination model fitted to out-of-frame rearrangements, and checked the results against IGoR. In a later analysis, hypergeometric tests were used to score TCR-TCR, TCR-HLA and TCR-CMV co-occurrence, with a repertoire-size bias correction applied to TCR pairs. A later analysis estimated false discovery rates by permuting HLA or CMV assignments 20 times. In a later analysis, co-occurring TCRs were grouped using DBSCAN, and TCRdist sequence similarity was added for clustering within HLA-allele-positive subsets. For co-occurrence clustering, repertoires with fewer than 30,000 or more than 120,000 public chains were excluded, along with 4 to 6 repertoires with anomalous nucleotide sharing. As stored in TCRdb, this immuneACCESS dataset retains in-frame rearrangements with V and J assigned. A fraction of the clones does not appear; measured against another copy, unresolved V genes explain less than half of the discrepancy, and the remainder lacks a known reason. V and J calls and clone size are given by that table; D and trimming were obtained from the DNA. Within this sample are under 150,000 clones, with roughly a tenth of them counted one time only. The ten largest clones capture less than 4% of the sample.

The cohort consisted of some 730 healthy bone marrow donors. At the time of sampling, every cohort member was nominally healthy, though immune exposures that went unrecorded were likely present. The donor tested CMV seronegative, placing the donor among the 350 or so seronegative members of the cohort. A peripheral blood sample was collected from each donor, and TCR beta sequencing was performed on peripheral blood mononuclear cells. Genomic DNA was extracted from the blood cell samples with the Qiagen DNeasy Blood Extraction Kit. The chain employs TRBV7-7 and TRBJ2-2; TRBD1 matches 9 bases in the middle. This receptor was obtained from a man aged 25-45 years in good health and CMV-seronegative. Sequencing was carried out using PBMCs. CDR3 region: CASSPWTGEGTGELFF. The DNA sequence is as follows: TGTGCTAGCAGCCCCTGGACAGGGGAGGGCACCGGGGAGCTGTTTTTT.